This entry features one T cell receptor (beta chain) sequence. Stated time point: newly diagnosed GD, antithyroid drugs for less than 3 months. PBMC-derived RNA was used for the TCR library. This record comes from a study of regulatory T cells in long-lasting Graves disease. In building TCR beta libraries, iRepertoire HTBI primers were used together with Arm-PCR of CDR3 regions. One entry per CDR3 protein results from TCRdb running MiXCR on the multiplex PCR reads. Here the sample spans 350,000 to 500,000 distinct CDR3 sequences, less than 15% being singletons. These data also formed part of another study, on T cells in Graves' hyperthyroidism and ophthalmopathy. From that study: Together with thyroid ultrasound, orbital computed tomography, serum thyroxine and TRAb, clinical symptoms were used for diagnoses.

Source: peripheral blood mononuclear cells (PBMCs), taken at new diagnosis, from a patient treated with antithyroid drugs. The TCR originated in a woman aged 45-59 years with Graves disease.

The CDR3 coding sequence is TGCGCCAGCAGCTGGACAGGGGCCGAGTTCGAGCAGTACTTC. Translated: CASSWTGAEFEQYF. This chain uses TRBV5-1 with TRBJ2-7; 9 bases fit TRBD1. Germline assignment: CDR1 SGHRS and CDR2 YFSETQ. V dropped 3 bases and J dropped 6; count of bases not matched to a gene: 7. This CDR3 contains 14 residues. The full variable domain, rest sourced from reference TRBV5-1 and TRBJ2-7, is KAGVTQTPRYLIKTRGQQVTLSCSPISGHRSVSWYQQTPGQGLQFLFEYFSETQRNKGNFPGRFSGRQFSNSRSEMNVSTLELGDSALYLCASSWTGAEFEQYFGPGTRLTVT.